This T cell receptor (beta chain) appears in the sequencing data of a study of blood T cell repertoires in COVID-19. As for the study in general: The origin of the acute and convalescent COVID-19 samples was the United States, Italy and Spain.

Per the authors' pipeline: Amplifying reference gene primers gave estimates of nucleated cell counts. The method was immunoSEQ multiplex PCR; TCRdb's version includes in-frame clones alone and lacks a portion of them. That table is the source of V, J and clone size, and D and trimming were worked out from the DNA. The sample shows 100,000 or so clones, under 90% of them seen only once. CDR3 length: 13 amino acids. Germline lookup yields CDR1 SGDLS and CDR2 YYNGEE. V gave up 3 bases and J gave up 4 bases, with 10 bases separating them. The sample taken for sequencing was peripheral blood. The genes are TRBV9 and TRBJ2-5; D may be TRBD1 (6 bases). The source is a human donor in a cohort sampled during active COVID-19. The CDR3 region has the DNA TGTGCCAGCAGCGCTTCCAGGGGAGAGACCCAGTACTTC. Protein: CASSASRGETQYF.